Below, 26 T cell receptor beta chains from the same sample are listed, as sequenced in a study of cytomegalovirus exposure and HLA in healthy donors. Method: immunoSEQ multiplex PCR; TCRdb's copy keeps in-frame clones and lacks some. The data contain 76,000 or so clones, nearly 95% of them singletons. The sample consisted of PBMCs. These receptor sequences come from a woman between 18 and 29 years old in good health and CMV-seronegative.

This chain uses TRBV7-6 with TRBJ2-3, with TRBD1 as a possible D gene (6 bases). The CDR3 spans 14 residues. Germline V CDR1 and CDR2: SGHVS, FNYEAQ. V was pared by 5 bases and J by 3 bases, with 12 bases between. The CDR3 loop reads CASSRQGLTDTQYF. The CDR3 nucleotides are TGTGCCAGCAGCCGTCAGGGGTTAACAGATACGCAGTATTTT. Full variable domain (missing parts from reference TRBV7-6 and TRBJ2-3): GAGVSQSPRYKVTKRGQDVALRCDPISGHVSLYWYRQALGQGPEFLTYFNYEAQQDKSGLPNDRFSAERPEGSISTLTIQRTEQRDSAMYRCASSRQGLTDTQYFGPGTRLTVL.

The rearrangement uses TRBV7-2 and TRBJ2-6; TRBD1 agrees at 7 bases. J lost 4 bases, V lost 1 base, and 7 bases had no gene match. Germline CDR1 is SGHTA and CDR2 is FQGNSA. CDR3 size: 17 residues. The CDR3 DNA reads TGTGCCAGCAGCTTAGGACAGGGCGGCTCGGGGGCCAACGTCCTGACTTTC. It specifies CASSLGQGGSGANVLTF.

This clone was detected once. V and J are TRBV7-8 and TRBJ1-2; 7 bases are shared with TRBD1. The CDR3 loop spans 17 amino acids. From germline, CDR1 is SGHVS and CDR2 FQNEAQ. V shed 1 base, J shed 2 bases, and the junction held 10 bases outside the gene matches. The CDR3 DNA is TGTGCCAGCAGCTTAGGGGCAGGGGGGTCAAGCAACTATGGCTACACCTTC. As protein: CASSLGAGGSSNYGYTF.

CDR3 sequence (DNA): TGTGCCAGCCGGGAAAACGGGGAGCTGTTTTTT. Amino acid sequence: CASRENGELFF. V is TRBV13 and J is TRBJ2-2, with a possible D match to TRBD2 (5 bases). From germline, CDR1 is PRHDT and CDR2 FYEKMQ (reference sequence). Trimming pared 8 bases from V and 7 bases from J, leaving 8 bases between. The CDR3 is 11 amino acids.

The genes are TRBV11-1 and TRBJ2-3, with TRBD1 as a possible D gene (5 bases). Trimming stripped 4 bases from V and 3 bases from J, with 20 bases between. Germline V gene sequence: CDR1 SGHAT, CDR2 FQDESV (reference sequence). The CDR3 is made up of 17 amino acids. The CDR3 loop is CASSSLVDSLGTDTQYF. The CDR3, as DNA: TGTGCCAGCAGCTCACTGGTCGACAGCCTGGGGACAGATACGCAGTATTTT.

The table lists this clone with a count of one. The gene calls are TRBV4-1 and TRBJ2-1; D is perhaps TRBD2 (5 bases). V lost 3 bases and J lost 0, with 15 bases in between. Germline V gene sequence: CDR1 MGHRA, CDR2 YSYEKL. This CDR3 contains 17 residues. The CDR3: CASSQVSRGSSYNEQFF. The CDR3 bases are TGCGCCAGCAGCCAGGTATCTCGGGGAAGCTCCTACAATGAGCAGTTCTTC.

This chain connects TRBV27 to TRBJ2-7; perhaps TRBD1 as D (5 bases). Germline CDR1 is MNHEY and CDR2 is SMNVEV (reference sequence). The V end lost 2 bases, the J end lost 0 bases, and 8 bases lay between the germline ends. The CDR3 length is 14 residues. Here the CDR3 reads CASSLQGPSYEQYF. CDR3 nucleotides: TGTGCCAGCAGTTTACAGGGCCCCTCCTACGAGCAGTACTTC.

This chain connects TRBV9 to TRBJ1-4, with D tentatively TRBD1 (6 bases). The CDR3 runs 17 residues. Looked up from germline, CDR1 is SGDLS and CDR2 is YYNGEE. Trimming stripped 3 bases from V and 8 bases from J, with 23 bases between. Here the CDR3 DNA reads TGTGCCAGCAGCGAGACGTCGGGACAACCTGTCGAGGAAAAACTGTTTTTT. Translating it yields CASSETSGQPVEEKLFF.

The chain couples TRBV27 to TRBJ2-1; weak D call: TRBD2 (6 bases). Germline CDR1 reads MNHEY; CDR2 reads SMNVEV (reference sequence). V gave up 2 bases and J gave up 0 bases, with 8 bases separating them. There are 15 residues in the CDR3. Here the CDR3 reads CASSLGGNSYNEQFF. CDR3 coding DNA: TGTGCCAGCAGTTTAGGCGGGAACTCCTACAATGAGCAGTTCTTC.

The chain combines TRBV2 with TRBJ2-2; D possibly corresponds to TRBD2 (6 bases). CDR1 and CDR2 from the germline V gene are SNHLY and FYNNEI. The CDR3 covers 14 residues. The V and J ends lost 3 bases and 6 bases respectively, with 11 bases between them. This CDR3 reads CASSDTERAGELFF. CDR3 nucleotides: TGTGCCAGCAGTGACACGGAGCGGGCCGGGGAGCTGTTTTTT.

V gene TRBV27 combines with J gene TRBJ1-2; no clear D gene. This CDR3 has 13 residues. V lost 2 bases to trimming and J lost 4 bases, with 8 bases between them. Germline V gene lookup returns CDR1 MNHEY and CDR2 SMNVEV (reference sequence). This CDR3 reads CASSLGGVYGYTF. Here the CDR3 DNA reads TGTGCCAGCAGTTTAGGAGGAGTCTATGGCTACACCTTC.

The genes are TRBV5-4 and TRBJ2-3, with 10 bases identical to TRBD2. CDR1 is SGHNT and CDR2 is YYREEE in the germline V gene (reference sequence). Unmatched junction bases numbered 8, after V lost 4 bases and J lost 0 bases. The CDR3 covers 17 residues. This chain's CDR3 is CASSVDRTSGSTDTQYF. CDR3 nucleotides: TGTGCCAGCAGCGTGGATAGGACTAGCGGTAGCACAGATACGCAGTATTTT.

The chain uses TRBV18 and TRBJ2-1; 9 bases are a match to TRBD2. Germline V gene sequence: CDR1 KGHSH, CDR2 LQKENI. Germline trimming cut 3 bases from V and 6 bases from J; bases unmatched to any gene: 9. The length of the CDR3 is 16 residues. CDR3 sequence: CASSPVSGSSINEQFF. CDR3 sequence (DNA): TGTGCCAGCTCACCGGTTAGCGGGAGTTCAATCAATGAGCAGTTCTTC.

The chain is built from TRBV30 and TRBJ1-4; D possibly corresponds to TRBD1 (6 bases). Trimming cost V 2 bases and J 6 bases, with 10 bases left between them. Germline-derived CDR1 and CDR2 are GTSNPN and SVGIG (reference sequence). The CDR3 consists of 13 residues. CDR3 coding DNA: TGTGCCTGGAGTAGGGGGTGGGATGAAAAACTGTTTTTT. Its protein product is CAWSRGWDEKLFF.

J is TRBJ1-4 and V is TRBV7-9, with D hard to call. The CDR3 extends over 14 amino acids. Trimming stripped 5 bases from V and 4 bases from J, with 11 bases between. Germline CDR1 reads SEHNR; CDR2 reads FQNEAQ (reference sequence). As DNA, the CDR3 is TGTGCCAGCAGCCCCGCCGGTGATAATGAAAAACTGTTTTTT. It encodes CASSPAGDNEKLFF. Full variable domain (remainder filled in from reference TRBV7-9 and TRBJ1-4): DTGVSQNPRHKITKRGQNVTFRCDPISEHNRLYWYRQTLGQGPEFLTYFQNEAQLEKSRLLSDRFSAERPKGSFSTLEIQRTEQGDSAMYLCASSPAGDNEKLFFGSGTQLSVL.

The DNA of the CDR3 is TGCGCCAGCGCACTTTTTGGGGCCTGCACTGAAGCTTTCTTT. Translating gives CASALFGACTEAFF. V is TRBV10-1 and J is TRBJ1-1, with D perhaps matching TRBD1 (5 bases). The CDR3 has 14 amino acids. V shed 8 bases and J shed 4 bases, with 17 bases lying between them. Germline CDR1 WNHNN, CDR2 SYGVQD (reference sequence).

V and J are TRBV5-1 and TRBJ2-3; no definite D call. CDR1 SGHRS and CDR2 YFSETQ come from the germline V gene. V gave up 4 bases and J gave up 3 bases, with 12 bases separating them. The CDR3 runs to 14 residues. The CDR3 sequence: CASSHERRTDTQYF. The CDR3 DNA follows: TGCGCCAGCAGCCATGAGCGTAGGACAGATACGCAGTATTTT.

Points on this clone: The junction and the germline gene differ at one end; a read error may be behind it. The rearrangement links TRBV7-7 to TRBJ2-3, with no clear D. Germline CDR1 is SSHAT and CDR2 is FNYEAQ (reference sequence). The CDR3 is 13 amino acids. The CDR3 nucleotides are TGTGCTAGCAGCTTAGAGAGGACAGATACGCAGTATTTT. Its protein is CASSLERTDTQYF.

The chain couples TRBV6-1 to TRBJ2-5; TRBD1 is a possible D gene (6 bases). The germline CDR1 and CDR2 sequences are MNHNS and SASEGT. V shed 6 bases and J shed 2 bases, with 13 bases lying between them. This CDR3 contains 14 residues. CDR3 in amino acids: CASRSGTLQETQYF. CDR3 sequence (DNA): TGTGCCAGCAGGTCTGGGACATTGCAAGAGACCCAGTACTTC.

CDR3 loop: CASNGAGEVDGQFF. In DNA form, the CDR3 reads TGTGCCAGCAATGGTGCGGGAGAAGTTGATGGGCAGTTCTTC. The chain employs TRBV2 and TRBJ2-1, with TRBD2 matching over 7 bases. Trimming at V came to 7 bases and at J to 12 bases, leaving 15 bases not matched to a gene. Germline V gene sequence: CDR1 SNHLY, CDR2 FYNNEI. The CDR3 contains 14 residues. The full variable domain, its missing parts supplied by reference TRBV2 and TRBJ2-1, is EPEVTQTPSHQVTQMGQEVILRCVPISNHLYFYWYRQILGQKVEFLVSFYNNEISEKSEIFDDQFSVERPDGSNFTLKIRSTKLEDSAMYFCASNGAGEVDGQFFGPGTRLTVL.

This rearrangement joins TRBV25-1 to TRBJ1-2, with D unresolved. The CDR3 extends over 12 amino acids. The germline CDR1 and CDR2 sequences are MGHDK and SYGVNS. V was cut by 5 bases and J by 4 bases, with 8 bases left in between. For the CDR3, the DNA is TGTGCCAGCAGTCGAGCAACCTATGGCTACACCTTC. It codes for CASSRATYGYTF.

In its sample, this clone was seen once. The chain recombines TRBV5-1 with TRBJ2-3, with D hard to call. The ends were cut back, 3 bases at V and 0 bases at J, with 8 bases in the middle. CDR3 length: 14 residues. Germline V CDR1 and CDR2: SGHRS, YFSETQ. CDR3 loop: CASSSTTSTDTQYF. The DNA of the CDR3 is TGCGCCAGCAGCTCAACCACTAGCACAGATACGCAGTATTTT.

The chain combines TRBV4-2 with TRBJ2-1; TRBD2 is a possible D gene (5 bases). Germline CDR1 and CDR2: LGHNA and YNFKEQ. Deletions cut 7 bases from V and 4 bases from J, with 14 bases between. This CDR3 region has 14 residues. CDR3 DNA sequence: TGTGCCAGCAACCCCGGGGAGAATTACAATGAGCAGTTCTTC. Its translation is CASNPGENYNEQFF.

J is TRBJ2-3 and V is TRBV5-1, with 7 positions matching TRBD1. The V and J ends lost 0 bases and 5 bases, in that order; junction bases with no gene match: 12. The germline V gene has CDR1 SGHRS and CDR2 YFSETQ. The CDR3 totals 17 residues. The chain's CDR3 is CASSLAVIGGAGDTQYF. The CDR3 coding sequence is TGCGCCAGCAGCTTGGCCGTTATAGGGGGCGCCGGAGATACGCAGTATTTT.

This clone was counted a single time. The chain carries TRBV5-1 and TRBJ2-5; TRBD2 aligns across 12 bases. V gave up 4 bases and J gave up 2 bases; unmatched junction bases: 6. Germline assignment: CDR1 SGHRS and CDR2 YFSETQ. The CDR3 has 16 amino acids. CDR3 loop: CASSPLAGGLQETQYF. The CDR3 bases are TGCGCCAGCAGCCCACTAGCGGGGGGACTACAAGAGACCCAGTACTTC.

The chain uses TRBV19 and TRBJ1-3; TRBD1 agrees at 9 bases. CDR3 length equals 16 residues. Germline V gene data show CDR1 as LNHDA and CDR2 as SQIVND (reference sequence). J gave up 3 bases and V 5 bases, and 8 bases lay outside the gene matches. CDR3 sequence reads: CASSVRDRVFGNTIYF. The CDR3 nucleotides read TGTGCCAGTAGTGTACGGGACAGGGTTTTTGGAAACACCATATATTTT. Filled out from reference TRBV19 and TRBJ1-3, the complete variable domain reads DGGITQSPKYLFRKEGQNVTLSCEQNLNHDAMYWYRQDPGQGLRLIYYSQIVNDFQKGDIAEGYSVSREKKESFPLTVTSAQKNPTAFYLCASSVRDRVFGNTIYFGEGSWLTVV.